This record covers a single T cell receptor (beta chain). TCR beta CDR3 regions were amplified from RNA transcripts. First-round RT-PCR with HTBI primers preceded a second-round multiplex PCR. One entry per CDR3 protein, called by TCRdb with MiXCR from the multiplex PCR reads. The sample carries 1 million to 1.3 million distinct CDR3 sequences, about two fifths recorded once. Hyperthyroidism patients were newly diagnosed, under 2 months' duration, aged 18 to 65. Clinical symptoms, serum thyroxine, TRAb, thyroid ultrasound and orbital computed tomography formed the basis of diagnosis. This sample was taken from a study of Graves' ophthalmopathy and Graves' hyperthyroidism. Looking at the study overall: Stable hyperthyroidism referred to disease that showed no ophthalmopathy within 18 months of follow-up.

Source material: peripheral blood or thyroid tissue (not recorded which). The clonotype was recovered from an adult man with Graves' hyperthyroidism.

DNA for the CDR3: TGCAGTGCTGGTAGCGGACAGGGTTATCAGCCCCAGCATTTT. Its protein product is CSAGSGQGYQPQHF. The rearrangement links TRBV20-1 to TRBJ1-5; TRBD1 matches 8 bases. J was trimmed by 5 bases and V by 5 bases; bases with no gene match: 8. CDR3 length: 14 amino acids. CDR1 DFQATT and CDR2 SNEGSKA come from the germline V gene (reference sequence).